The TCR beta chain under discussion was sequenced for a study of shared clonotypes between healthy human individuals. General study points: Few donors limited the genetic and exposure-history diversity represented. It was only blood that was sampled, and tissue repertoires likely differ.

Germline V gene sequence: CDR1 LNHDA, CDR2 SQIVND (reference sequence). This CDR3 contains 13 residues. Germline trimming cut 3 bases from V and 4 bases from J; bases unmatched to any gene: 1. This clone was observed a few times. Its antigen is unidentified. The identical CDR3 is also encoded by other nucleotide sequences in the sample. Only Caucasian adults living in Nashville, Tennessee served as donors. Profiling relied on immunoSEQ multiplex PCR, and the TCRdb table lists in-frame clones only, not all of them. The top ten hold 0.39% of the sample, which has 2 million to 2.5 million clones, approximately 95% seen once.

The sequence was collected from a man younger than 35 in good health. Some clones in this sample may be carry-over from other donors' samples. V and J are TRBV19 and TRBJ1-2; 8 bases are a match to TRBD1. Specimen: naive CD4+ T cells from PBMCs. Subset here: CD45RA+ positively selected. CDR3 bases: TGTGCCAGTAGTATCGGACAGGGCTATGGCTACACCTTC. Protein sequence: CASSIGQGYGYTF. The variable domain in full, completed from reference TRBV19 and TRBJ1-2, reads DGGITQSPKYLFRKEGQNVTLSCEQNLNHDAMYWYRQDPGQGLRLIYYSQIVNDFQKGDIAEGYSVSREKKESFPLTVTSAQKNPTAFYLCASSIGQGYGYTFGSGTRLTVV.